This T cell receptor (beta chain) was recorded in a study of T cell repertoires and Cas9 in healthy adults. Study-level results: SpCas9-reactive regulatory T cells reportedly mitigated SpCas9-reactive effector T cells in vitro.

CDR1 and CDR2 from the germline V gene are SQVTM and ANQGSEA. This CDR3 region has 12 residues. V lost 8 bases, J lost 0 bases, and 10 bases lay in between. For this clone: Its antigen is still unknown.

The repertoire was sequenced with immunoSEQ multiplex PCR; TCRdb's copy has only in-frame clones and lacks some. The sample contains 20,000 to 25,000 clones, around 90% of which appear only once. The receptor was isolated from a human donor in good health. The chain carries TRBV29-1 and TRBJ2-5, with D possibly matching TRBD1 (6 bases). Sequencing was carried out using CD4+ effector T cells (CD127+, CD25-, CD137-, CD154-) from PBMCs; culture status not recorded. The CDR3 loop reads CSFYRDQETQYF. The CDR3 nucleotides are TGCAGCTTCTACAGGGACCAAGAGACCCAGTACTTC.